The 21 T cell receptor beta chains listed next were all sequenced from one sample in a study of blood T cell repertoires in COVID-19. Method: immunoSEQ multiplex PCR; TCRdb's copy keeps in-frame clones and lacks some. The sample includes nearly 300,000 clones, roughly 88% of them seen just once. Sequenced sample: peripheral blood. These receptors were collected from a woman aged 25-40 years who had recovered from COVID-19.

This chain links TRBV21-1 with TRBJ1-2. TRBV21-1 is designated a pseudogene. CDR3 size: 16 residues. The CDR3: CASSKGTLRRYGGYTF. The CDR3 coding sequence is TGTGCCAGCAGCAAAGGGACTCTACGACGATATGGTGGCTACACCTTC.

The J gene is TRBJ1-6, the V gene TRBV4-2, with no clear D. V gave up 0 bases and J gave up 0 bases, with 6 bases separating them. Germline CDR1 LGHNA, CDR2 YNFKEQ. There are 16 residues in the CDR3. CDR3 DNA sequence: TGTGCCAGCAGCCAAGATTGGCACTCCTATAATTCACCCCTCCACTTT. Residues: CASSQDWHSYNSPLHF.

The chain is built from TRBV24-1 and TRBJ2-5, with D perhaps TRBD2 (6 bases). Trimming pared 4 bases from V and 5 bases from J, leaving 19 bases between. This CDR3 region has 16 residues. Germline-derived CDR1 and CDR2 are KGHDR and SFDVKD. CDR3 DNA: TGTGCCACCAGTGACCATGAGGCGGGGATCGGGGAGACCCAGTACTTC. Its translation is CATSDHEAGIGETQYF.

The genes are TRBV2 and TRBJ2-2; 7 nucleotides line up with TRBD1. The CDR3 contains 18 residues. Per the germline V gene, CDR1 is SNHLY and CDR2 is FYNNEI. V shed 4 bases, J shed 2 bases, and the junction held 13 bases outside the gene matches. The DNA for the CDR3 is TGTGCCAGCAGTGCGTACAGGGGTCCTTCCCCCAACACCGGGGAGCTGTTTTTT. It translates to CASSAYRGPSPNTGELFF.

This chain uses TRBV4-2 with TRBJ1-1, with 9 bases matching TRBD1. V shed 6 bases, J shed 5 bases, and the junction held 7 bases outside the gene matches. Germline CDR1 is LGHNA and CDR2 is YNFKEQ. The CDR3 loop spans 14 amino acids. CDR3 region: CASRRQGGLTEAFF. CDR3 DNA: TGTGCCAGCAGGAGACAGGGGGGTTTGACTGAAGCTTTCTTT.

V is TRBV11-2 and J is TRBJ2-7; 8 positions match TRBD1. CDR1 is SGHAT, CDR2 FQNNGV, per germline. CDR3 length: 14 residues. Unmatched junction bases numbered 3, after V lost 2 bases and J lost 3 bases. CDR3 DNA sequence: TGTGCCAGCAGCTTATATACAGGGGGCTACGAGCAGTACTTC. Its protein is CASSLYTGGYEQYF.

The rearrangement links TRBV5-1 to TRBJ2-2; the match to TRBD2 covers 7 bases. CDR3 length: 17 residues. The germline gives CDR1 SGHRS, CDR2 YFSETQ. Losses at the gene ends were 4 bases for V and 6 bases for J; bases not matched to a gene: 15. The DNA of the CDR3 is TGCGCCAGCAGCCCGGGAGGTGGGGGTATTTACGCCGGGGAGCTGTTTTTT. This codes for CASSPGGGGIYAGELFF.

The chain employs TRBV6-5 and TRBJ1-2, with TRBD1 matching over 8 bases. Losses at the gene ends were 5 bases for V and 4 bases for J; bases not matched to a gene: 6. In germline, CDR1 is MNHEY, CDR2 SVGAGI. The CDR3 extends over 14 amino acids. This CDR3 reads CASSTGGMPYGYTF. The CDR3 region has the DNA TGTGCCAGCAGTACAGGGGGAATGCCCTATGGCTACACCTTC.

J is TRBJ1-4 and V is TRBV7-9; TRBD1 is a possible D gene (6 bases). Trimming left V 5 bases short and J 6 bases short, with 16 bases between. Germline assignment: CDR1 SEHNR and CDR2 FQNEAQ (reference sequence). CDR3 length: 15 amino acids. The DNA of the CDR3 is TGTGCCAGCAGCCCAAGAGGCGGGGGCTATGAAAAACTGTTTTTT. Translation: CASSPRGGGYEKLFF.

V and J are TRBV6-5 and TRBJ1-5, with 9 bases lining up with TRBD1. Germline assignment: CDR1 MNHEY and CDR2 SVGAGI. The ends lost 7 bases at V and 4 bases at J; junction bases unmatched: 8. The CDR3 runs 15 residues. CDR3 amino acids: CASTIGTGWNQPQHF. The CDR3 nucleotides read TGTGCCAGCACCATAGGGACAGGGTGGAATCAGCCCCAGCATTTT.

This clone was observed once. In DNA, the CDR3 is TGTGCCAGCAGTGCATCCGGGACAGGGAACACTGAAGCTTTCTTT. This gives the protein CASSASGTGNTEAFF. The J gene is TRBJ1-1, the V gene TRBV6-4; 8 nucleotides align to TRBD1. There are 15 residues in the CDR3. Germline V gene data show CDR1 as MRHNA and CDR2 as SNTAGT. Germline trimming cut 4 bases from V and 1 base from J; bases unmatched to any gene: 5.

CDR3 residues: CASKLMDSLNEKLFF. CDR3 DNA sequence: TGTGCCAGTAAGTTGATGGACAGCCTGAATGAAAAACTGTTTTTT. The V call is TRBV19, the J call TRBJ1-4; D may be TRBD1 (6 bases). The CDR3 is 15 amino acids. Germline CDR1 is LNHDA and CDR2 is SQIVND (reference sequence). V lost 7 bases, J lost 5 bases, and 17 bases lay in between.

The chain has TRBV30 and TRBJ1-6; TRBD1 might be the D (5 bases). V shed 5 bases and J shed 0 bases, with 11 bases lying between them. Germline values: CDR1 GTSNPN, CDR2 SVGIG (reference sequence). The CDR3 is 15 residues long. CDR3 residues: CAWGHLSSYNSPLHF. The CDR3 DNA reads as TGTGCCTGGGGACACCTGAGCTCCTATAATTCACCCCTCCACTTT.

This chain connects TRBV9 to TRBJ2-3; 14 bases agree with TRBD2. CDR3 length equals 15 residues. Looked up from germline, CDR1 is SGDLS and CDR2 is YYNGEE. With 3 bases clipped from V and 7 bases from J, the junction kept 4 bases outside the gene matches. DNA for the CDR3: TGTGCCAGCAGCGACGGGACTAGCGGGGGATATACGCAGTATTTT. Its translation is CASSDGTSGGYTQYF.

The V call is TRBV6-4, the J call TRBJ2-3; D perhaps matches TRBD2 (6 bases). V was cut by 8 bases and J by 2 bases, with 17 bases left in between. This CDR3 region has 15 residues. Germline CDR1 is MRHNA and CDR2 is SNTAGT. This chain's CDR3 is CASRLSAGDTDTQYF. CDR3 bases: TGTGCCAGCCGACTTTCAGCGGGTGACACAGATACGCAGTATTTT.

This clone appeared a single time. Sequence at one end of the junction differs from germline and may be a read error. This CDR3 reads CASSPSGAPKEKLFF. In DNA, the CDR3 is TGTGCCAGCAGCCCAAGTGGGGCGCCTAAAGAAAAACTGTTTTTT. The rearrangement uses TRBV7-6 and TRBJ1-4; D perhaps matches TRBD1 (5 bases). The CDR3 is 15 amino acids. CDR1 and CDR2 (germline): SGHVS, FNYEAQ.

The rearrangement uses TRBV18 and TRBJ1-2, with D uncertain. This CDR3 has 14 residues. From germline, CDR1 is KGHSH and CDR2 LQKENI. The ends were cut back, 0 bases at V and 2 bases at J, with 7 bases in the middle. The CDR3 DNA is TGTGCCAGCTCACCACCGAGGAGGAACTATGGCTACACCTTC. It translates to CASSPPRRNYGYTF.

The CDR3 reads CASSPGQVQGYTF. CDR3 sequence (DNA): TGTGCCAGTAGTCCGGGACAGGTACAGGGCTACACCTTC. This sequence joins TRBV19 and TRBJ1-2, with 8 bases that match TRBD1. V shed 5 bases and J 8 bases; nucleotides not matched to a gene: 7. The CDR3 length is 13 residues. Germline values: CDR1 LNHDA, CDR2 SQIVND (reference sequence).

This chain uses TRBV6-5 with TRBJ1-2; D is unresolved. V lost 6 bases, J lost 3 bases, and 17 bases lay in between. The CDR3 is made up of 15 amino acids. Per germline, CDR1 MNHEY and CDR2 SVGAGI. The CDR3 here is CASRLNPAGDYGYTF. The CDR3 DNA follows: TGTGCCAGCAGACTGAACCCCGCAGGCGACTATGGCTACACCTTC.

V usage is TRBV3-1 (or the pseudogene TRBV3-2) and J usage is TRBJ1-2, with 10 bases that match TRBD1. The V segment lost 4 bases and the J segment 8 bases; nucleotides outside the gene matches: 7. The CDR3 length is 14 residues. Germline-derived CDR1 and CDR2 are LGHDT and YNNKEL (reference sequence). CDR3 in DNA: TGTGCCAGCAGCCCCAGACAGGGGGCAGGCGGCTACACCTTC. Its translation is CASSPRQGAGGYTF.

The chain has TRBV6-6 and TRBJ2-1; 7 positions match TRBD2. CDR1 MNHNY and CDR2 SVGAGI come from the germline V gene (reference sequence). The CDR3 loop spans 16 amino acids. V dropped 6 bases and J dropped 0; count of bases not matched to a gene: 8. For the CDR3, the DNA is TGTGCCAGCAGACTCTTCGGGGGGAGCTCCTACAATGAGCAGTTCTTC. It specifies CASRLFGGSSYNEQFF.